These 29 T cell receptor beta chains came from one sample sequenced in a study of shared clonotypes between healthy human individuals. Assay used: immunoSEQ multiplex PCR; TCRdb lists only in-frame clones, some missing. The sample consists of millions of clones, over 90% of them appearing once. Specimen: naive CD4+ T cells from PBMCs. Subset noted: CD45RA+ positively selected. The receptors originated from a man in his late teens or twenties in good health. Some clones in this sample may be carry-over from other donors' samples.

The chain joins TRBV7-9 to TRBJ2-1; tentative D call: TRBD2 (5 bases). This CDR3 spans 15 amino acids. V gave up 4 bases and J gave up 5 bases, with 15 bases separating them. Germline CDR1 reads SEHNR; CDR2 reads FQNEAQ (reference sequence). The CDR3 DNA sequence: TGTGCCAGCAGCTCCCCCGCGTTGAGGGACAATGAGCAGTTCTTC. It specifies CASSSPALRDNEQFF.

This rearrangement joins TRBV7-2 to TRBJ2-5; 9 bases fit TRBD1. Germline loops: CDR1 SGHTA, CDR2 FQGNSA. Unmatched junction bases numbered 21, after V lost 6 bases and J lost 7 bases. The CDR3 spans 18 residues. CDR3 sequence: CASRPLLARGQGWWTQYF. CDR3 coding DNA: TGTGCCAGCAGACCCCTTCTCGCCCGGGGACAGGGTTGGTGGACCCAGTACTTC.

V gene TRBV18 combines with J gene TRBJ2-7; TRBD1 might be the D (5 bases). The CDR3 is 16 residues long. Trimming left V 3 bases short and J 1 base short, with 16 bases between. In germline, CDR1 is KGHSH, CDR2 LQKENI. The CDR3 reads CASSPLSLRVSYEQYF. CDR3 nucleotide sequence: TGTGCCAGCTCACCTCTATCCCTCAGGGTATCCTACGAGCAGTACTTC.

This sequence joins TRBV6-6 and TRBJ2-5; no firm D call. The CDR3 runs 14 residues. Germline V gives CDR1 MNHNY, CDR2 SVGAGI (reference sequence). With 3 bases removed from V and 1 base from J, the gap between germline ends came to 9 bases. CDR3 nucleotide sequence: TGTGCCAGCAGTTATGGGCAGACCCAAGAGACCCAGTACTTC. It is translated as CASSYGQTQETQYF.

J is TRBJ2-1 and V is TRBV21-1. TRBV21-1 is listed as a pseudogene. CDR3 length: 14 residues. CDR3 region: CASSKRGPYNEQFF. The CDR3 region has the DNA TGTGCCAGCAGCAAGAGGGGACCTTACAATGAGCAGTTCTTC.

To note about this clone: Within the sample, other DNA sequences also encode this same CDR3. J is TRBJ1-2 and V is TRBV28; D remains unclear. Germline CDR1 and CDR2: MDHEN and SYDVKM. Trimming took 5 bases from V and 4 from J, leaving 8 bases between them. This CDR3 is built from 12 residues. CDR3: CASSLRGYGYTF. The CDR3 DNA reads as TGTGCCAGCAGTCTCAGAGGCTATGGCTACACCTTC.

This chain links TRBV7-7 with TRBJ1-1; no clear D. Trimming pared 5 bases from V and 5 bases from J, leaving 18 bases between. Germline-derived CDR1 and CDR2 are SSHAT and FNYEAQ (reference sequence). The CDR3 length is 15 residues. The chain's CDR3 is CASSPMVGVGTEAFF. As DNA, the CDR3 is TGTGCCAGCAGCCCCATGGTCGGGGTGGGGACTGAAGCTTTCTTT. The variable domain in full, with the rest retrieved from reference TRBV7-7 and TRBJ1-1, is GAGVSQSPRYKVTKRGQDVTLRCDPISSHATLYWYQQALGQGPEFLTYFNYEAQPDKSGLPSDRFSAERPEGSISTLTIQRTEQRDSAMYRCASSPMVGVGTEAFFGQGTRLTVV.

The rearrangement joins TRBV6-5 to TRBJ2-1; D ambiguous. V lost 0 bases and J 9 bases, leaving 12 bases between the germline ends. This CDR3 comprises 14 residues. Germline V gives CDR1 MNHEY, CDR2 SVGAGI. The CDR3 nucleotides are TGTGCCAGCAGTTACTCGCGTGGGATAGGTGAGCAGTTCTTC. Protein sequence: CASSYSRGIGEQFF.

V usage is TRBV9 and J usage is TRBJ1-3; no reliable D call. Trimming stripped 4 bases from V and 1 base from J, with 15 bases between. The CDR3 length is 16 residues. Germline-derived CDR1 and CDR2 are SGDLS and YYNGEE. The CDR3 loop is CASSILPGESGNTIYF. CDR3 DNA sequence: TGTGCCAGCAGCATCCTACCCGGGGAATCTGGAAACACCATATATTTT.

DNA of the CDR3: TGTGCCAGCGGCCGGCGCTCTGGGGCCAACGTCCTGACTTTC. Translated, it gives CASGRRSGANVLTF. This chain links TRBV6-5 with TRBJ2-6; D not certain. Germline-derived CDR1 and CDR2 are MNHEY and SVGAGI. The CDR3 is 14 amino acids. V lost 8 bases and J lost 0, with 8 bases in between.

The chain combines TRBV5-4 with TRBJ2-2, with D hard to call. CDR1 is SGHNT, CDR2 YYREEE, per germline (reference sequence). This CDR3 has 13 residues. Trimming shortened V by 4 bases and J by 6 bases, and 10 bases separated the two germline ends. CDR3 coding DNA: TGTGCCAGCAGCCGTTCTATTGCCGGGGAGCTGTTTTTT. Its protein product is CASSRSIAGELFF.

The chain's CDR3 is CASSPPGLDAGELFF. The CDR3 bases are TGTGCCAGTAGTCCACCGGGACTAGATGCCGGGGAGCTGTTTTTT. The J gene is TRBJ2-2, the V gene TRBV19; 8 positions match TRBD2. This CDR3 comprises 15 residues. Looked up from germline, CDR1 is LNHDA and CDR2 is SQIVND (reference sequence). The ends lost 5 bases at V and 6 bases at J; junction bases unmatched: 8.

V and J are TRBV19 and TRBJ1-5; tentative D call: TRBD1 (5 bases). The CDR3 length is 15 residues. Trimming removed 8 bases at V and 3 bases at J, with 17 bases between. CDR1 and CDR2 (germline): LNHDA, SQIVND (reference sequence). CDR3 sequence (DNA): TGTGCCAGTGGTGACCGGGACGGATACAATCAGCCCCAGCATTTT. Protein sequence: CASGDRDGYNQPQHF.

The J gene is TRBJ1-1, the V gene TRBV6-5; D unresolved. The germline gives CDR1 MNHEY, CDR2 SVGAGI. Deletions cut 6 bases from V and 4 bases from J, with 12 bases between. The length of the CDR3 is 13 residues. DNA of the CDR3: TGTGCCAGCAGCGAAGGGTGGGGCACTGAAGCTTTCTTT. Protein sequence: CASSEGWGTEAFF.

The chain has TRBV4-3 and TRBJ2-7, with 10 bases identical to TRBD2. V shed 2 bases, J shed 1 base, and the junction held 5 bases outside the gene matches. CDR1 and CDR2 (germline): LGHNA, YSLEER. The CDR3 spans 16 residues. The chain's CDR3 is CASSQLPSGGSYEQYF. For the CDR3, the DNA is TGCGCCAGCAGCCAACTACCTAGCGGGGGTTCCTACGAGCAGTACTTC.

This chain joins TRBV28 and TRBJ1-2; TRBD1 might be the D (5 bases). Trimming cost V 8 bases and J 8 bases, with 18 bases left between them. Germline V gene sequence: CDR1 MDHEN, CDR2 SYDVKM. This CDR3 spans 13 amino acids. This CDR3 is CASGDVGRGGYTF. CDR3 nucleotides: TGTGCCAGCGGGGACGTTGGCCGTGGGGGCTACACCTTC.

The chain is built from TRBV5-1 and TRBJ2-7; D remains unclear. V gave up 5 bases and J gave up 0 bases, with 12 bases separating them. There are 14 residues in the CDR3. Germline V CDR1 and CDR2: SGHRS, YFSETQ. In DNA, the CDR3 is TGCGCCAGCAGGCAGGATGGGGTCTCCTACGAGCAGTACTTC. This translates into CASRQDGVSYEQYF.

The chain links TRBV7-9 to TRBJ1-3, with D possibly TRBD1 on 6 matching bases. The V and J ends lost 5 bases and 0 bases respectively, with 17 bases between them. The CDR3 sequence is 17 residues long. Germline V gene data show CDR1 as SEHNR and CDR2 as FQNEAQ (reference sequence). The CDR3 coding sequence is TGTGCCAGCAGCCTCATATGGGGGCCGGTCTCTGGAAACACCATATATTTT. Translating it yields CASSLIWGPVSGNTIYF. Filled out from reference TRBV7-9 and TRBJ1-3, the complete variable domain reads DTGVSQNPRHKITKRGQNVTFRCDPISEHNRLYWYRQTLGQGPEFLTYFQNEAQLEKSRLLSDRFSAERPKGSFSTLEIQRTEQGDSAMYLCASSLIWGPVSGNTIYFGEGSWLTVV.

This sequence joins TRBV2 and TRBJ1-5; 7 nucleotides agree with TRBD1. Germline trimming cut 6 bases from V and 6 bases from J; bases unmatched to any gene: 8. This CDR3 has 14 amino acids. Looked up from germline, CDR1 is SNHLY and CDR2 is FYNNEI. The DNA of the CDR3 is TGTGCCAGCAGGGCGACAGGGTCGACTCAGCCCCAGCATTTT. Its translation: CASRATGSTQPQHF. Drawing the rest from reference TRBV2 and TRBJ1-5, the complete variable domain is EPEVTQTPSHQVTQMGQEVILRCVPISNHLYFYWYRQILGQKVEFLVSFYNNEISEKSEIFDDQFSVERPDGSNFTLKIRSTKLEDSAMYFCASRATGSTQPQHFGDGTRLSIL.

The genes are TRBV2 and TRBJ2-5, with 7 bases that match TRBD1. V lost 7 bases to trimming and J lost 0 bases; unmatched junction nucleotides: 8. CDR3 size: 15 residues. Germline CDR1 is SNHLY and CDR2 is FYNNEI. The CDR3 coding sequence is TGTGCCAGCACCCTCTTGGGACAGAACCAAGAGACCCAGTACTTC. It translates to CASTLLGQNQETQYF.

The chain recombines TRBV28 with TRBJ1-1, with D maybe TRBD1 (5 bases). Germline V gene sequence: CDR1 MDHEN, CDR2 SYDVKM. The CDR3 covers 12 residues. V was cut by 1 base and J by 9 bases, with 9 bases left in between. The CDR3: CASSLLDTKAFF. Written as DNA, the CDR3 is TGTGCCAGCAGTTTATTGGACACCAAAGCTTTCTTT. Drawing the rest from reference TRBV28 and TRBJ1-1, the complete variable domain is DVKVTQSSRYLVKRTGEKVFLECVQDMDHENMFWYRQDPGLGLRLIYFSYDVKMKEKGDIPEGYSVSREKKERFSLILESASTNQTSMYLCASSLLDTKAFFGQGTRLTVV.

V usage is TRBV2 and J usage is TRBJ1-5; 7 bases are shared with TRBD1. This CDR3 comprises 14 residues. CDR1 and CDR2 (germline): SNHLY, FYNNEI. V dropped 6 bases and J dropped 6; count of bases not matched to a gene: 8. DNA for the CDR3: TGTGCCAGCAGGATCGACAGGGATGGTCAGCCCCAGCATTTT. Its protein is CASRIDRDGQPQHF.

The rearrangement uses TRBV5-1 and TRBJ2-3; TRBD1 aligns across 9 bases. CDR3 size: 16 residues. Unmatched junction bases numbered 3, after V lost 1 base and J lost 0 bases. Germline V gives CDR1 SGHRS, CDR2 YFSETQ. CDR3 sequence (DNA): TGCGCCAGCAGCTTGACAGGGGGCGAAAGCACAGATACGCAGTATTTT. Translating it yields CASSLTGGESTDTQYF.

This CDR3 reads CASSLREGSNQPQHF. CDR3 in DNA: TGTGCCAGCAGTTTACGGGAGGGTAGCAATCAGCCCCAGCATTTT. The gene calls are TRBV28 and TRBJ1-5; D remains unclear. Trimming shortened V by 2 bases and J by 0 bases, and 8 bases separated the two germline ends. This CDR3 has 15 residues. The germline V gene encodes CDR1 MDHEN and CDR2 SYDVKM.

The chain recombines TRBV10-1 with TRBJ2-7; 8 bases align to TRBD2. Germline V gene sequence: CDR1 WNHNN, CDR2 SYGVQD (reference sequence). Unmatched junction bases numbered 4, after V lost 1 base and J lost 2 bases. CDR3 size: 15 residues. Written as DNA, the CDR3 is TGCGCCAGCAGTGAGTTCCAGCGGGGGACCTACGAGCAGTACTTC. Translating it yields CASSEFQRGTYEQYF.

This clone was counted between two and nine times. This chain joins TRBV5-1 and TRBJ1-2; D not certain. Germline CDR1 SGHRS, CDR2 YFSETQ. This CDR3 region has 13 residues. V lost 0 bases to trimming and J lost 6 bases, with 9 bases between them. CDR3 bases: TGCGCCAGCAGCTTGGCCCCGCTGAATGGCTACACCTTC. Amino acids: CASSLAPLNGYTF.

The rearrangement joins TRBV9 to TRBJ1-1; TRBD1 is a possible D gene (6 bases). V gave up 4 bases and J gave up 4 bases, with 11 bases separating them. Germline-derived CDR1 and CDR2 are SGDLS and YYNGEE. This CDR3 comprises 13 residues. The CDR3 DNA is TGTGCCAGCAGCCGAACAGGGTTCACTGAAGCTTTCTTT. Translation: CASSRTGFTEAFF.

The chain is built from TRBV5-1 and TRBJ2-5; 9 bases match TRBD2. Trimming cost V 0 bases and J 1 base; bases outside gene matches: 7. CDR3 length: 17 amino acids. Germline CDR1 SGHRS, CDR2 YFSETQ. The CDR3 reads CASSLGLAGGLQETQYF. The CDR3 coding sequence is TGCGCCAGCAGCTTGGGATTGGCGGGAGGGCTCCAAGAGACCCAGTACTTC.

This sequence joins TRBV6-4 and TRBJ2-3; TRBD2 matches at 7 bases. Losses at the gene ends were 5 bases for V and 2 bases for J; bases not matched to a gene: 7. Germline CDR1 is MRHNA and CDR2 is SNTAGT. This CDR3 is built from 15 residues. The CDR3 loop reads CASSPSGAYTDTQYF. The CDR3 DNA reads as TGTGCCAGCAGTCCCAGCGGGGCGTACACAGATACGCAGTATTTT.